One and the same sample provided the 24 T cell receptor beta chains below, sequenced in a study of CD8+ T cells in alopecia areata. In each case, RNA was isolated and then reverse transcribed into cDNA as the sequencing template. The protocol was immunoSEQ multiplex PCR, while the TCRdb copy is restricted to in-frame clones and leaves out a portion. In the table there are 150,000 to 200,000 clones, around 55% of which are singletons. Sample: CD4+ T cells sorted from blood. These receptors came from a human donor in good health.

The rearrangement links TRBV28 to TRBJ1-5; the D gene is possibly TRBD1 (6 bases). Trimming pared 5 bases from V and 0 bases from J, leaving 17 bases between. Germline V CDR1 and CDR2: MDHEN, SYDVKM. This CDR3 contains 17 residues. The CDR3 loop reads CASSTGQILYSNQPQHF. CDR3 nucleotide sequence: TGTGCCAGCAGTACTGGACAGATTCTTTATAGCAATCAGCCCCAGCATTTT.

The gene calls are TRBV29-1 and TRBJ2-1, with 9 bases identical to TRBD2. V shed 4 bases and J 0 bases; nucleotides not matched to a gene: 7. This CDR3 comprises 16 residues. Germline V gene sequence: CDR1 SQVTM, CDR2 ANQGSEA. CDR3: CSVANLAGRSYNEQFF. As DNA, the CDR3 is TGCAGCGTTGCAAACCTAGCGGGACGCTCCTACAATGAGCAGTTCTTC.

The chain is built from TRBV14 and TRBJ2-3; 10 bases fit TRBD2. CDR1 and CDR2 (germline): SGHDN, FVKESK. V lost 4 bases and J lost 2; bases outside the gene matches: 9. The CDR3 runs 17 residues. DNA for the CDR3: TGTGCCAGCAGCCTCCGGGGACTAGCGTACTCCACAGATACGCAGTATTTT. This codes for CASSLRGLAYSTDTQYF.

This chain joins TRBV5-1 and TRBJ2-7; TRBD2 is a possible D gene (5 bases). Trimming left V 4 bases short and J 2 bases short, with 10 bases between. The CDR3 consists of 13 residues. CDR1 is SGHRS and CDR2 is YFSETQ in the germline V gene. CDR3 sequence (DNA): TGCGCCAGCAGCGACGGGGTCACCTACGAGCAGTACTTC. Protein sequence: CASSDGVTYEQYF.

This clone is a singleton in its sample. This rearrangement joins TRBV2 to TRBJ2-1, with a tentative D call TRBD1 (6 bases). Germline V gives CDR1 SNHLY, CDR2 FYNNEI. The CDR3 is made up of 13 amino acids. V lost 7 bases and J 2 bases, leaving 9 bases between the germline ends. CDR3 amino acids: CASKGETYNEQFF. DNA of the CDR3: TGTGCCAGCAAGGGGGAGACCTACAATGAGCAGTTCTTC. The full variable domain, its missing parts supplied by reference TRBV2 and TRBJ2-1, is EPEVTQTPSHQVTQMGQEVILRCVPISNHLYFYWYRQILGQKVEFLVSFYNNEISEKSEIFDDQFSVERPDGSNFTLKIRSTKLEDSAMYFCASKGETYNEQFFGPGTRLTVL.

The chain joins TRBV20-1 to TRBJ1-4; the D is unclear. The CDR3 extends over 11 amino acids. Trimming removed 0 bases at V and 8 bases at J, with 4 bases between. Per the germline V gene, CDR1 is DFQATT and CDR2 is SNEGSKA (reference sequence). This CDR3 reads CSARDREKLFF. In nucleotides, the CDR3 is TGCAGTGCTAGAGATCGAGAAAAACTGTTTTTT.

V is TRBV29-1 and J is TRBJ1-1; D unclear. V lost 6 bases and J lost 4, with 12 bases in between. The germline V gene encodes CDR1 SQVTM and CDR2 ANQGSEA. This CDR3 contains 12 residues. CDR3 protein: CSVSVEGTEAFF. CDR3 DNA sequence: TGCAGCGTCTCAGTCGAGGGCACTGAAGCTTTCTTT.

The chain links TRBV5-1 to TRBJ2-7, with 7 bases fitting TRBD2. CDR1 is SGHRS and CDR2 is YFSETQ in the germline V gene. Germline trimming cut 0 bases from V and 6 bases from J; bases unmatched to any gene: 6. This CDR3 spans 14 amino acids. The CDR3 spells CASSLAGGPAEQYF. CDR3 DNA sequence: TGCGCCAGCAGCTTGGCGGGAGGTCCCGCCGAGCAGTACTTC.

This chain connects TRBV6-5 to TRBJ2-5; D is undetermined. The end of the DNA aligns better with TRBJ2-7, so the J call may be wrong. Germline CDR1 is MNHEY and CDR2 is SVGAGI. The CDR3 has 13 amino acids. CDR3 DNA: TGTGCCAGCAGTTACTCTGGGATCCACGAGCAGTACTTC. It is translated as CASSYSGIHEQYF.

In this sample, this clone turned up a few times. The gene calls are TRBV11-2 and TRBJ2-7; 9 bases fit TRBD1. The CDR3 sequence is 16 residues long. Germline V CDR1 and CDR2: SGHAT, FQNNGV. J gave up 1 base and V 3 bases, and 7 bases lay outside the gene matches. The DNA for the CDR3 is TGTGCCAGCAGCTTGATCGGGACAGGGACGTCCTACGAGCAGTACTTC. Its translation is CASSLIGTGTSYEQYF.

This rearrangement joins TRBV23-1 to TRBJ2-7; TRBD1 might be the D (6 bases). TRBV23-1 is an ORF for which the function is uncertain. V lost 0 bases and J 4 bases, leaving 13 bases between the germline ends. The CDR3 sequence is 15 residues long. CDR3 residues: CASSQSAWTVYEQYF. CDR3 coding DNA: TGCGCCAGCAGTCAATCCGCCTGGACAGTTTACGAGCAGTACTTC.

This clone occurred a few times. V is TRBV5-1 and J is TRBJ2-5, with 12 bases matching TRBD2. J lost 7 bases, V lost 7 bases, and 11 bases had no gene match. Germline CDR1 and CDR2: SGHRS and YFSETQ. The CDR3 loop spans 15 amino acids. CDR3 protein: CASRVRLAGEGTQYF. The CDR3 nucleotides read TGCGCCAGCCGAGTGAGACTAGCGGGAGAAGGGACCCAGTACTTC.

The rearrangement joins TRBV29-1 to TRBJ2-5; perhaps TRBD1 as D (5 bases). The V gene's germline CDR1 is SQVTM and CDR2 ANQGSEA. This CDR3 comprises 12 residues. Trimming cost V 4 bases and J 2 bases, with 8 bases left between them. The CDR3 bases are TGCAGCGTTGGACAGATACAAGAGACCCAGTACTTC. It codes for CSVGQIQETQYF. The entire variable domain, with the rest obtained from reference TRBV29-1 and TRBJ2-5, is as follows: SAVISQKPSRDICQRGTSLTIQCQVDSQVTMMFWYRQQPGQSLTLIATANQGSEATYESGFVIDKFPISRPNLTFSTLTVSNMSPEDSSIYLCSVGQIQETQYFGPGTRLLVL.

The rearrangement uses TRBV15 and TRBJ2-5; D unclear. The CDR3 is made up of 16 amino acids. The V end was cut by 0 bases, the J end by 0 bases, with 11 bases between. Germline V gene sequence: CDR1 LNHNV, CDR2 YYDKDF (reference sequence). CDR3 residues: CATSRDALAYQETQYF. The CDR3 DNA is TGTGCCACCAGCAGAGATGCGCTGGCGTACCAAGAGACCCAGTACTTC. Full variable domain (rest looked up from reference TRBV15 and TRBJ2-5): DAMVIQNPRYQVTQFGKPVTLSCSQTLNHNVMYWYQQKSSQAPKLLFHYYDKDFNNEADTPDNFQSRRPNTSFCFLDIRSPGLGDTAMYLCATSRDALAYQETQYFGPGTRLLVL.

This chain uses TRBV5-1 with TRBJ2-5, with TRBD1 matching over 7 bases. The CDR3 spans 16 residues. From germline, CDR1 is SGHRS and CDR2 YFSETQ. V gave up 0 bases and J gave up 1 base; unmatched junction bases: 6. CDR3 sequence (DNA): TGCGCCAGCAGCTTGGCTACCGGGACAGCCCAAGAGACCCAGTACTTC. Amino acids: CASSLATGTAQETQYF.

The rearrangement links TRBV25-1 to TRBJ1-2, with D perhaps TRBD1 (6 bases). The CDR3 is made up of 13 amino acids. Looked up from germline, CDR1 is MGHDK and CDR2 is SYGVNS. V lost 4 bases and J 3 bases, leaving 9 bases between the germline ends. The CDR3 spells CASSVSGDYGYTF. The CDR3 coding sequence is TGTGCCAGCAGTGTTTCAGGGGACTATGGCTACACCTTC.

The chain links TRBV11-2 to TRBJ2-2; D remains ambiguous. CDR1 is SGHAT and CDR2 is FQNNGV in the germline V gene. The ends were cut back, 2 bases at V and 5 bases at J, with 3 bases in the middle. The CDR3 is 12 residues long. The CDR3 sequence is CASSLFTGELFF. The CDR3 nucleotides are TGTGCCAGCAGCTTATTTACCGGGGAGCTGTTTTTT.

This clone was observed a few times. The chain links TRBV7-9 to TRBJ2-1, with TRBD2 as a possible D gene (5 bases). Germline V gene data show CDR1 as SEHNR and CDR2 as FQNEAQ (reference sequence). Trimming pared 1 base from V and 8 bases from J, leaving 15 bases between. The CDR3 contains 15 residues. The CDR3 here is CASSLDRYPGDEQFF. In DNA, the CDR3 is TGTGCCAGCAGCTTAGACCGGTACCCCGGGGATGAGCAGTTCTTC. The full variable domain, with the rest looked up from reference TRBV7-9 and TRBJ2-1, is DTGVSQNPRHKITKRGQNVTFRCDPISEHNRLYWYRQTLGQGPEFLTYFQNEAQLEKSRLLSDRFSAERPKGSFSTLEIQRTEQGDSAMYLCASSLDRYPGDEQFFGPGTRLTVL.

The rearrangement uses TRBV5-1 and TRBJ2-7; 11 positions match TRBD2. The V segment lost 3 bases and the J segment 2 bases; nucleotides outside the gene matches: 1. This CDR3 is 14 amino acids long. Germline assignment: CDR1 SGHRS and CDR2 YFSETQ. The CDR3 nucleotides read TGCGCCAGCAGCTCTAGCGGGAGGACCTACGAGCAGTACTTC. This sequence encodes CASSSSGRTYEQYF.

The chain recombines TRBV10-3 with TRBJ2-7, with D unresolved. V was trimmed by 6 bases and J by 3 bases, leaving 6 bases between them. There are 11 residues in the CDR3. Per the germline V gene, CDR1 is ENHRY and CDR2 is SYGVKD. The CDR3 DNA follows: TGTGCCATCAGCGATCACTACGAGCAGTACTTC. Its translation: CAISDHYEQYF.

The genes are TRBV25-1 and TRBJ2-7, with 7 positions matching TRBD1. V trimming: 6 bases; J trimming: 7 bases; junction bases outside the gene matches: 12. CDR3 length: 14 amino acids. The V gene's germline CDR1 is MGHDK and CDR2 SYGVNS. The CDR3 loop is CASSVSGPGGEQYF. The CDR3 DNA reads as TGTGCCAGCAGCGTCTCCGGCCCAGGGGGTGAGCAGTACTTC.

This clone was seen a few times. Distinct nucleotide sequences in the sample also encode this CDR3. V and J are TRBV29-1 and TRBJ2-1; D unclear. The CDR3 spans 12 residues. Trimming shortened V by 6 bases and J by 1 base, and 7 bases separated the two germline ends. CDR1 is SQVTM, CDR2 ANQGSEA, per germline. The chain's CDR3 is CSVASSYNEQFF. The CDR3 nucleotides read TGCAGCGTCGCGTCATCCTACAATGAGCAGTTCTTC.

This clone appeared a few times. This chain joins TRBV29-1 and TRBJ1-5; perhaps TRBD1 as D (6 bases). The CDR3 length is 13 residues. The V gene lost 6 bases and the J gene lost 7 bases, with 16 bases spanning the gap. Germline CDR1 reads SQVTM; CDR2 reads ANQGSEA. The DNA for the CDR3 is TGCAGCGTAGAAAGGGGGGAGGGACAGCCCCAGCATTTT. The encoded protein is CSVERGEGQPQHF. The variable domain in full, completed from reference TRBV29-1 and TRBJ1-5, reads SAVISQKPSRDICQRGTSLTIQCQVDSQVTMMFWYRQQPGQSLTLIATANQGSEATYESGFVIDKFPISRPNLTFSTLTVSNMSPEDSSIYLCSVERGEGQPQHFGDGTRLSIL.

This clone was counted between two and nine times. The rearrangement links TRBV9 to TRBJ2-5; possible D gene TRBD1, 5 bases. Gene TRBJ2-7 matches the end of the DNA better, so the J call may be wrong. This CDR3 has 16 amino acids. The germline CDR1 and CDR2 sequences are SGDLS and YYNGEE. The DNA for the CDR3 is TGTGCCAGCAGCGTAGTCCGAAGGGGAAAGTCCTACGAGCAGTACTTC. Translated: CASSVVRRGKSYEQYF.